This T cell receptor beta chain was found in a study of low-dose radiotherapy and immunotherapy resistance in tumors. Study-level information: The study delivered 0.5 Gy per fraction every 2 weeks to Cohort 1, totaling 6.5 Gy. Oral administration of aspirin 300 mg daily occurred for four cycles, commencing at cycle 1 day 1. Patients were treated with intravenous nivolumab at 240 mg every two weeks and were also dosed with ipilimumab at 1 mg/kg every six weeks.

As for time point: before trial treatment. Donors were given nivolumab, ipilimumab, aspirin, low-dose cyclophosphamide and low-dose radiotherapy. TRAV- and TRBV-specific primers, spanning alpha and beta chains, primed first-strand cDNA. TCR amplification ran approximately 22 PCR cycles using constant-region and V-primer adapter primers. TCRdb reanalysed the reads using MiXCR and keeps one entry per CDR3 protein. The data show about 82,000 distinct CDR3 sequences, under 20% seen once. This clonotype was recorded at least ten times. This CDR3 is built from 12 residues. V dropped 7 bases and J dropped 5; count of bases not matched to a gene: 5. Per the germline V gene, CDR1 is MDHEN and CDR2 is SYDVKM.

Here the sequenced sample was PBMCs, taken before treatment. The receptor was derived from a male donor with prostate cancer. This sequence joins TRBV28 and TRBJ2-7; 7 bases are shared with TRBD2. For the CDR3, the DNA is TGTGCCAGCATTGGGGGGGGGGACGAGCAGTACTTC. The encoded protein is CASIGGGDEQYF. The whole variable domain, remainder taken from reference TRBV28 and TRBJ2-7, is DVKVTQSSRYLVKRTGEKVFLECVQDMDHENMFWYRQDPGLGLRLIYFSYDVKMKEKGDIPEGYSVSREKKERFSLILESASTNQTSMYLCASIGGGDEQYFGPGTRLTVT.